One and the same sample provided the 29 T cell receptor beta chains below, sequenced in a study of synovial regulatory T cells in juvenile arthritis. These receptors have no known antigen. TCRdb's table, derived via immunoSEQ multiplex PCR, lists solely in-frame clones and lacks some. The data include 800 to 1,100 clones; the top ten clones carry approximately 4.7%. Study conclusions and caveats: TCR diversity was lower in inflammation-associated blood Treg cells than in other blood Treg cells.

The material sequenced was Treg cells from blood. This sample's subset: HLA-DR+ inflammation-associated blood Treg cells. The receptors come from a donor aged 2-29 years with juvenile idiopathic arthritis.

According to its frequency, this clone is medium-sized. This chain links TRBV19 with TRBJ1-2. Germline CDR1 reads LNHDA; CDR2 reads SQIVND (reference sequence). The length of the CDR3 is 14 residues. The record lacks a DNA sequence. CDR3 region: CASSRSQTSYGYTF.

Considering frequency, this clone is medium-sized. The chain employs TRBV5-4 and TRBJ1-1. Germline lookup yields CDR1 SGHNT and CDR2 YYREEE (reference sequence). The CDR3 has 15 residues. Only the protein is available. This CDR3 is CASSLGSVTNTEAFF.

In terms of frequency, this clone is medium-sized. The chain combines TRBV4-2 with TRBJ1-5; TCRdb's assignment of TRBD1 cannot be checked, as there is no DNA. The CDR3 sequence is 16 residues long. No DNA is listed. Germline V gene sequence: CDR1 LGHNA, CDR2 YNFKEQ. The CDR3 here is CASSQGPDRDNQPQHF.

According to its frequency, this clone is medium-sized. This chain connects TRBV6-1 to TRBJ2-3; TCRdb picks TRBD1, but there is no DNA to check that call. Germline values: CDR1 MNHNS, CDR2 SASEGT. The CDR3 covers 15 residues. DNA is not on record. CDR3 sequence: CASSRQGTYTDTQYF.

By frequency, this clone is medium-sized. The rearrangement joins TRBV18 to TRBJ1-4; the TRBD1 assignment by TCRdb is unverifiable without DNA. The germline gives CDR1 KGHSH, CDR2 LQKENI. There are 16 residues in the CDR3. DNA is not on record. CDR3 region: CASSQIQGALNEKLFF.

This clone is identified as medium-sized from frequency. This rearrangement joins TRBV6-5 to TRBJ2-1; TCRdb's assignment of TRBD2 cannot be checked, as there is no DNA. The germline CDR1 and CDR2 sequences are MNHEY and SVGAGI. This CDR3 spans 14 amino acids. No coding sequence is recorded. CDR3 region: CASSLQLGSGKQFF.

According to its frequency, this clone is medium-sized. The chain links TRBV28 to TRBJ2-7; the D call of TRBD2 rests on TCRdb alone, since no DNA is present to check it. The CDR3 totals 15 residues. No DNA is given. The V gene's germline CDR1 is MDHEN and CDR2 SYDVKM. The CDR3 sequence is CASMIGGPTTYEQYF.

In terms of frequency, this clone is medium-sized. The J gene is TRBJ1-5, the V gene TRBV21-1; TCRdb's D gene call, TRBD1, goes unchecked for lack of DNA. TRBV21-1 has pseudogene status. The CDR3 contains 17 residues. The entry carries no DNA sequence. CDR3 loop: CASSKGGLRDSYQPQHF.

This clone is deemed medium-sized by its frequency. The chain combines TRBV28 with TRBJ1-4; TCRdb's D gene call, TRBD1, goes unchecked for lack of DNA. The CDR3 contains 16 residues. Only the protein sequence is given. Germline V gene lookup returns CDR1 MDHEN and CDR2 SYDVKM. CDR3 loop: CASKMTGRDRNEKLFF.

This clone registers medium-sized by frequency. The V and J genes are TRBV28 and TRBJ2-6. Germline assignment: CDR1 MDHEN and CDR2 SYDVKM. This CDR3 is 15 amino acids long. DNA is not on record. CDR3 sequence reads: CASSWRGAGANVLTF.

This clone is medium-sized by frequency. V usage is TRBV6-6 and J usage is TRBJ1-3; checking the TCRdb D call of TRBD1 is not possible without DNA. The germline V gene encodes CDR1 MNHNY and CDR2 SVGAGI (reference sequence). The CDR3 length is 14 residues. There is no recorded DNA. The CDR3 protein is CASSYSGQGNTIYF.

By frequency, this clone registers medium-sized (0.01 to 0.1%). The chain uses TRBV6-5 and TRBJ1-2; the D call from TCRdb, TRBD1, cannot be confirmed without DNA. The CDR3 consists of 15 residues. No DNA has been recorded. Germline assignment: CDR1 MNHEY and CDR2 SVGAGI. CDR3 sequence: CASSYLGQAIYGYTF.

This clone counts as medium-sized by frequency. V gene TRBV29-1 combines with J gene TRBJ2-7; checking the TCRdb D call of TRBD2 is not possible without DNA. Germline loops: CDR1 SQVTM, CDR2 ANQGSEA. The CDR3 runs 12 residues. No DNA was logged. The CDR3 sequence is CSAVSSRREQYF.

This clone is classed as medium-sized by frequency. The chain couples TRBV7-2 to TRBJ2-7. The CDR3 loop spans 13 amino acids. No DNA accompanies this entry. Germline CDR1 and CDR2: SGHTA and FQGNSA. The CDR3 loop is CASKDHQSYEQYF.

Measured by frequency, this clone is medium-sized (0.01 to 0.1%). The rearrangement uses TRBV5-1 and TRBJ1-1. This CDR3 comprises 14 residues. The coding DNA is unavailable. Germline CDR1 SGHRS, CDR2 YFSETQ. The CDR3 region is CASSLYQGRTEAFF.

This clone registers medium-sized (0.01 to 0.1%) by frequency. The V gene is TRBV7-6, the J gene TRBJ2-2; TCRdb returns TRBD2, unconfirmable since there is no DNA. CDR3 length: 18 amino acids. The coding DNA is unavailable. Germline V gene lookup returns CDR1 SGHVS and CDR2 FNYEAQ. CDR3 region: CASSSGAGLAGFNGELFF.

Its frequency marks this clone as medium-sized. The gene calls are TRBV5-2 and TRBJ1-2. TRBV5-2 is marked as a pseudogene. The CDR3 is made up of 16 amino acids. No coding sequence is recorded. CDR3 in amino acids: CASKKIREYETYGYTF.

This clone is called medium-sized based on its frequency. The chain couples TRBV9 to TRBJ2-7; with no DNA, the TCRdb D assignment of TRBD2 cannot be verified. This CDR3 is built from 15 residues. DNA is not recorded here. CDR1 is SGDLS, CDR2 YYNGEE, per germline. CDR3: CASSRLGGPGYEQYF. Using reference TRBV9 and TRBJ2-7 for the parts outside the CDR3, the full variable domain is DSGVTQTPKHLITATGQRVTLRCSPRSGDLSVYWYQQSLDQGLQFLIQYYNGEERAKGNILERFSAQQFPDLHSELNLSSLELGDSALYFCASSRLGGPGYEQYFGPGTRLTVT.

By frequency, this clone registers medium-sized. This chain uses TRBV27 with TRBJ1-2. The CDR3 is 15 amino acids. Only the protein is available. The germline CDR1 and CDR2 sequences are MNHEY and SMNVEV (reference sequence). The CDR3 sequence: CASSRGGEPLYGYTF.

This clone shows up as medium-sized by frequency. CDR3 residues: CASSSKPGQGFSDTQYF. The chain joins TRBV18 to TRBJ2-3; TCRdb names TRBD1, which stays unverified in the absence of DNA. The CDR3 totals 17 residues. No nucleotide data were recorded. CDR1 is KGHSH, CDR2 LQKENI, per germline.

This clone is deemed medium-sized by its frequency. The chain employs TRBV7-2 and TRBJ1-6; TCRdb proposes TRBD1, but this gene call is untestable without DNA. Germline lookup yields CDR1 SGHTA and CDR2 FQGNSA. The CDR3 has 12 residues. The entry carries no DNA sequence. CDR3 amino acids: CASSLFSSPLHF.

This clone is deemed medium-sized by its frequency. The chain is built from TRBV7-6 and TRBJ2-5; TCRdb lists TRBD2, though no DNA is available to test this call. CDR1 is SGHVS, CDR2 FNYEAQ, per germline. The CDR3 length is 12 residues. The nucleotide record is missing. CDR3 loop: CASSRGVETQYF.

Its frequency marks this clone as medium-sized. This chain uses TRBV19 with TRBJ1-1; TCRdb's D call of TRBD1 is untestable without DNA. Germline CDR1 reads LNHDA; CDR2 reads SQIVND (reference sequence). The length of the CDR3 is 17 residues. Nucleotide data are not available. The chain's CDR3 is CASSIIQGRRGNTEAFF.

By frequency, this clone registers medium-sized. The V call is TRBV4-2, the J call TRBJ2-3; TCRdb's assignment of TRBD2 cannot be checked, as there is no DNA. CDR1 is LGHNA, CDR2 YNFKEQ, per germline. The length of the CDR3 is 14 residues. Only the protein sequence is given. The CDR3 spells CASSQGVGRDTQYF.

This clone is labeled medium-sized based on frequency. The chain links TRBV18 to TRBJ2-1; there is no DNA to check the TCRdb D call of TRBD2. CDR1 is KGHSH, CDR2 LQKENI, per germline. CDR3 length: 15 amino acids. DNA for this receptor is not on file. Here the CDR3 reads CASSPGLAGTNEQFF.

This clone is medium-sized by frequency. The J gene is TRBJ2-1, the V gene TRBV10-3; TCRdb's assignment of TRBD2 cannot be checked, as there is no DNA. Germline lookup yields CDR1 ENHRY and CDR2 SYGVKD. The CDR3 loop spans 20 amino acids. The nucleotide record is missing. CDR3 residues: CAISESQISGRALSYNEQFF.

By frequency, this clone registers medium-sized. The chain links TRBV6-6 to TRBJ1-5; the D call of TRBD1 rests on TCRdb alone, since no DNA is present to check it. The V gene's germline CDR1 is MNHNY and CDR2 SVGAGI (reference sequence). This CDR3 contains 13 residues. The coding DNA is unavailable. CDR3: CASSLRQYQPQHF.

Judged by frequency, this clone is medium-sized (0.01 to 0.1%). The genes are TRBV15 and TRBJ2-1; TCRdb proposes TRBD2, but this gene call is untestable without DNA. Germline V CDR1 and CDR2: LNHNV, YYDKDF (reference sequence). This CDR3 region has 16 residues. No DNA is recorded. The CDR3 is CATSRVAFGGSNEQFF. The entire variable domain, with the rest obtained from reference TRBV15 and TRBJ2-1, is as follows: DAMVIQNPRYQVTQFGKPVTLSCSQTLNHNVMYWYQQKSSQAPKLLFHYYDKDFNNEADTPDNFQSRRPNTSFCFLDIRSPGLGDTAMYLCATSRVAFGGSNEQFFGPGTRLTVL.

This clone is deemed medium-sized (0.01 to 0.1%) by its frequency. The rearrangement uses TRBV4-2 and TRBJ2-3. Germline CDR1 LGHNA, CDR2 YNFKEQ. The CDR3 length is 15 residues. DNA is not on record. CDR3 sequence reads: CASSLQGSDTDTQYF.